The 9 T cell receptor beta chains given below trace back to one sample, sequenced in a study of blood T cell repertoires in COVID-19. Libraries were prepared by immunoSEQ multiplex PCR; TCRdb keeps only in-frame clonotypes and omits some of them. The sample has hundreds of thousands of clones, 80% seen once. The specimen sequenced was PBMCs or T cells enriched from blood (not recorded which). All receptors come from a young man with acute COVID-19.

The chain combines TRBV28 with TRBJ1-3, with TRBD1 as a possible D gene (5 bases). V was clipped by 5 bases and J by 4 bases, with 9 bases between them. CDR1 is MDHEN and CDR2 is SYDVKM in the germline V gene. This CDR3 comprises 13 residues. CDR3 loop: CASSLGQGNTIYF. The DNA of the CDR3 is TGTGCCAGCAGTCTCGGACAAGGAAACACCATATATTTT.

This clone appeared a single time. This chain connects TRBV5-1 to TRBJ2-7, with 7 bases that match TRBD2. The V segment lost 4 bases and the J segment 7 bases; nucleotides outside the gene matches: 8. There are 13 residues in the CDR3. Germline CDR1 reads SGHRS; CDR2 reads YFSETQ. CDR3 sequence (DNA): TGCGCCAGCAGCGTCGGGACTACTTGGGAGCAGTACTTC. This gives the protein CASSVGTTWEQYF.

V usage is TRBV5-1 and J usage is TRBJ2-5, with 10 bases aligning to TRBD1. The J segment lost 1 base and the V segment lost 0 bases, leaving 6 bases of the junction unmatched. The germline V gene encodes CDR1 SGHRS and CDR2 YFSETQ. CDR3 length: 17 residues. In DNA form, the CDR3 reads TGCGCCAGCAGCTTGGTGCCTGGACAGGGGGGCCAAGAGACCCAGTACTTC. Translating gives CASSLVPGQGGQETQYF.

The rearrangement links TRBV19 to TRBJ2-3; TRBD2 matches at 8 bases. The CDR3 extends over 14 amino acids. Germline CDR1 LNHDA, CDR2 SQIVND (reference sequence). Trimming took 8 bases from V and 5 from J; bases not matched to a gene: 9. This CDR3 is CASANRGGGDTQYF. Written as DNA, the CDR3 is TGTGCCAGTGCCAACCGGGGGGGTGGAGATACGCAGTATTTT.

This chain uses TRBV11-1 with TRBJ2-3, with no clear D. The CDR3 loop spans 11 amino acids. V was cut by 4 bases and J by 4 bases, with 3 bases left in between. Germline V gene data show CDR1 as SGHAT and CDR2 as FQDESV (reference sequence). The CDR3 region has the DNA TGTGCCAGCAGCTCAGCAGATACGCAGTATTTT. Encoded protein: CASSSADTQYF.

The chain uses TRBV4-1 and TRBJ2-1, with D possibly matching TRBD2 (6 bases). The CDR3 covers 17 residues. V lost 1 base to trimming and J lost 4 bases, with 17 bases between them. Germline-derived CDR1 and CDR2 are MGHRA and YSYEKL. The CDR3 region is CASSQVTRGDFYNEQFF. In nucleotides, the CDR3 is TGCGCCAGCAGCCAAGTCACGCGGGGTGACTTTTACAATGAGCAGTTCTTC.

This chain uses TRBV7-3 with TRBJ2-7, with 9 nucleotides matching TRBD1. The J segment lost 6 bases and the V segment lost 4 bases, leaving 4 bases of the junction unmatched. CDR1 and CDR2 from the germline V gene are SGHTA and FQGTGA. The CDR3 is made up of 13 amino acids. The CDR3, as DNA: TGTGCCAGCAGCTACCAGGACAGGGGCGAGCAGTACTTC. This encodes CASSYQDRGEQYF.

This sequence joins TRBV13 and TRBJ2-3, with 9 bases aligning to TRBD1. Germline trimming cut 7 bases from V and 5 bases from J; bases unmatched to any gene: 7. This CDR3 is 14 amino acids long. The germline V gene encodes CDR1 PRHDT and CDR2 FYEKMQ (reference sequence). CDR3 in DNA: TGTGCCAGCACCGACAGGGGGTTGGGAGATACGCAGTATTTT. It encodes CASTDRGLGDTQYF.

This chain uses TRBV9 with TRBJ2-3, with D possibly TRBD1 on 5 matching bases. The V gene's germline CDR1 is SGDLS and CDR2 YYNGEE. CDR3 length: 17 residues. V lost 0 bases and J 0 bases, leaving 14 bases between the germline ends. The CDR3 nucleotides read TGTGCCAGCAGCGTAGGGGGCAGCCCTTCTAGCACAGATACGCAGTATTTT. As protein: CASSVGGSPSSTDTQYF.